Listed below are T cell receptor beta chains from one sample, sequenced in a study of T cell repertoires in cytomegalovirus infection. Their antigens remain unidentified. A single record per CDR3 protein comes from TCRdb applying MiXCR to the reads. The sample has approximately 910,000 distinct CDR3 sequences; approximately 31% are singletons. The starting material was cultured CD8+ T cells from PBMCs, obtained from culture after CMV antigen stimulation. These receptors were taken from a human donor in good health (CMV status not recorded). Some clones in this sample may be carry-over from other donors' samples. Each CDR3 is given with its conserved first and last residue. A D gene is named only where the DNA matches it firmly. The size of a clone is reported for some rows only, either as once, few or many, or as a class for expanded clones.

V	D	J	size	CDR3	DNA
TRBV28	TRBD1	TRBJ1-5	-	CASSFRGRSNQPQHF	TGTGCCAGCAGTTTTAGGGGGCGTAGTAATCAGCCCCAGCATTTT
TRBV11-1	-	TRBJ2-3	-	CASSGGLGDTQYF	TGTGCCAGCAGCGGAGGGTTAGGAGATACGCAGTATTTT
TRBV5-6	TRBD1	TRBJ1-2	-	CASSLPPGGQGADGYTF	TGTGCCAGCAGCTTGCCCCCCGGCGGACAGGGGGCTGATGGCTACACCTTC
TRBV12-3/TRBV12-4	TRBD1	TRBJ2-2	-	CVSSSPTGEKLSSNTGELFF	TGTGTCAGCAGTTCGCCAACAGGGGAAAAGCTTTCCTCGAACACCGGGGAGCTGTTTTTT
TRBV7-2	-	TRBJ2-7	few	CASSWERPSSYEQYF	TGTGCCAGCAGCTGGGAGCGGCCGAGCTCCTACGAGCAGTACTTC
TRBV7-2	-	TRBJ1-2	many	CASSLIQVNYGYTF	TGTGCCAGCAGCTTAATACAGGTTAACTATGGCTACACCTTC
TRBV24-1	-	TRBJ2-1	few	CATTRLDNEQFF	TGTGCCACCACCAGACTAGACAATGAGCAGTTCTTC
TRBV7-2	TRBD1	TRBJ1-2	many	CASSSGTGVRFAKEGYTF	TGTGCCAGCAGCTCCGGGACAGGGGTTAGGTTCGCGAAAGAGGGCTACACCTTC
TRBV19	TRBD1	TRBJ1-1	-	CASSIQDREDTEAFF	TGTGCCAGTAGTATTCAAGACAGGGAGGATACTGAAGCTTTCTTT
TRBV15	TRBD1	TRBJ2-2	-	CATSRTGGRTGELFF	TGTGCCACCAGCAGGACAGGGGGCCGGACCGGGGAGCTGTTTTTT
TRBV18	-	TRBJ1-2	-	CASSFSGRGGNYGYTF	TGTGCCAGCTCATTCTCCGGAAGGGGGGGGAACTATGGCTACACCTTC
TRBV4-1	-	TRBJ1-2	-	CASSQGRGALGYGYTF	TGCGCCAGCAGCCAGGGTCGGGGGGCCTTGGGCTATGGCTACACCTTC
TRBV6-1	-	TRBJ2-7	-	CASRAGRYEQYF	TGTGCCAGCAGGGCCGGAAGATACGAGCAGTACTTC
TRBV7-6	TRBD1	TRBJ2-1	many	CASSLVPGQGSNEQFF	TGTGCCAGCAGCTTAGTCCCTGGACAGGGGAGCAATGAGCAGTTCTTC
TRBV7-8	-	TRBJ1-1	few	CASSQPGTNTEAFF	TGTGCCAGCAGCCAACCGGGGACGAACACTGAAGCTTTCTTT
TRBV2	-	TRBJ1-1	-	CASLASNTEAFF	TGTGCCAGCCTAGCCTCGAACACTGAAGCTTTCTTT
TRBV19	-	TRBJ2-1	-	CASSISPFAYGVYNEQFF	TGTGCCAGTAGTATATCCCCCTTTGCATACGGGGTATACAATGAGCAGTTCTTC
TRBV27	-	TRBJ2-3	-	CASTLLLGDTQYF	TGTGCCAGCACCCTTCTCCTGGGGGATACGCAGTATTTT
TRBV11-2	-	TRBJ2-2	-	CASSLAWSPGELFF	TGTGCCAGCAGCTTAGCGTGGAGCCCCGGGGAGCTGTTTTTT
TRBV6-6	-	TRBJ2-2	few	CASSIRTTNTGELFF	TGTGCCAGCAGTATCCGGACAACGAACACCGGGGAGCTGTTTTTT
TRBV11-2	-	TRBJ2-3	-	CASSPRAPDTQYF	TGTGCCAGCAGCCCTCGGGCGCCAGATACGCAGTATTTT
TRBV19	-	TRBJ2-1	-	CASSAIRRGTYNEQFF	TGTGCCAGTAGTGCCATACGGAGGGGGACCTACAATGAGCAGTTCTTC
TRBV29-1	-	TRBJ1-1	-	CSVAGLEIPEAFF	TGCAGCGTTGCGGGACTGGAAATCCCTGAAGCTTTCTTT
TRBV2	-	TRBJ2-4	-	CASRPSLGARYNIQYF	TGTGCCAGCAGGCCTAGTTTGGGGGCGCGGTACAACATTCAGTACTTC
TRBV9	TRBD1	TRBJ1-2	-	CASSEPTGTGENYGYTF	TGTGCCAGCAGCGAGCCAACCGGGACAGGGGAGAACTATGGCTACACCTTC
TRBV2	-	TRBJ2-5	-	CASKRLQETQYF	TGTGCCAGCAAGAGGCTCCAAGAGACCCAGTACTTC
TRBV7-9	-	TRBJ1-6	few	CASSHTGAGRGSPLHF	TGTGCCAGCAGCCATACAGGAGCAGGAAGGGGATCACCCCTCCACTTT
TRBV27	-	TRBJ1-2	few	CASSSSIPGHQANYGYTF	TGTGCCAGCAGTTCCTCCATTCCGGGACACCAAGCTAACTATGGCTACACCTTC
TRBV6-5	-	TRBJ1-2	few	CASSYLLLGNYGYTF	TGTGCCAGCAGTTACCTCCTTCTTGGGAACTATGGCTACACCTTC
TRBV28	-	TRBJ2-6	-	CASSLLKFGANVLTF	TGTGCCAGCAGTTTATTAAAATTCGGGGCCAACGTCCTGACTTTC
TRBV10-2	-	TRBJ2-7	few	CASLGNGDEQYF	TGCGCCAGCTTGGGTAATGGTGACGAGCAGTACTTC
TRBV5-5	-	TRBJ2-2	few	CASSFHPPGTGELFF	TGTGCCAGCAGCTTCCATCCCCCGGGCACCGGGGAGCTGTTTTTT
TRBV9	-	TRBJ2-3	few	CASSEPSDGSSTDTQYF	TGTGCCAGCAGCGAGCCCTCGGACGGATCTAGCACAGATACGCAGTATTTT
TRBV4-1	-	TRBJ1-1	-	CASSQDPGMNTEAFF	TGCGCCAGCAGCCAAGATCCTGGTATGAACACTGAAGCTTTCTTT
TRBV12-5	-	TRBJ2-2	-	CASGFSYGATGELFF	TGTGCTAGTGGTTTCTCCTACGGGGCAACCGGGGAGCTGTTTTTT
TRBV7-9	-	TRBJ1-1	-	CASSLALPAGNTEAFF	TGTGCCAGCAGCTTAGCTCTACCGGCCGGTAACACTGAAGCTTTCTTT
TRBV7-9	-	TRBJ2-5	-	CASSFLPETQYF	TGTGCCAGCAGCTTCCTTCCAGAGACCCAGTACTTC
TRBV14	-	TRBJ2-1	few	CASSLRELPHEQFF	TGTGCCAGCAGCCTCAGGGAGCTCCCCCATGAGCAGTTCTTC
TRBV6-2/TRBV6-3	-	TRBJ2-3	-	CASSLIVSSDTQYF	TGTGCCAGCAGTCTTATAGTTAGTTCCGATACGCAGTATTTT
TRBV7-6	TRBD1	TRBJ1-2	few	CASSLRGTGAISGDGYTF	TGTGCCAGCAGCTTACGGGGGACAGGGGCCATCTCGGGGGATGGCTACACCTTC
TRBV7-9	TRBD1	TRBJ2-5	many	CASSFPKQTGTGGETQYF	TGTGCCAGCAGCTTTCCAAAACAAACCGGGACAGGGGGAGAGACCCAGTACTTC
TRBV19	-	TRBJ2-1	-	CASSIPSDGPPGNEQFF	TGTGCCAGTAGTATTCCCTCAGACGGACCACCGGGCAATGAGCAGTTCTTC
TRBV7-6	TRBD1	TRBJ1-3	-	CASSLGPYQSTGDFSGNTIYF	TGTGCCAGCAGCTTAGGGCCCTACCAGAGCACAGGGGATTTCTCTGGAAACACCATATATTTT
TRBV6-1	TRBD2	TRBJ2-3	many	CASRGLAAPSLDTQYF	TGTGCCAGCAGGGGACTAGCGGCCCCCTCATTGGATACGCAGTATTTT
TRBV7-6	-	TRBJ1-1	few	CASSDGIQAFF	TGTGCCAGCAGCGACGGGATTCAAGCTTTCTTT
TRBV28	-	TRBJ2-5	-	CASTFRGRETQYF	-
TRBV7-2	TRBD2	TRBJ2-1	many	CASSQTSGGGYEQFF	TGTGCCAGCAGCCAGACTAGCGGGGGAGGCTATGAGCAGTTCTTC
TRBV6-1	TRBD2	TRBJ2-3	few	CATVIGLSGGSPDTQYF	TGTGCCACTGTGATTGGACTAAGCGGGGGGAGCCCAGATACGCAGTATTTT
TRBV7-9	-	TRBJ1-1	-	CACREPTEAFF	TGTGCCTGCCGGGAACCCACTGAAGCTTTCTTT
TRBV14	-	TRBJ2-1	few	CASSQVRTRTYNEQFF	TGTGCCAGCAGCCAAGTCCGGACACGGACCTACAATGAGCAGTTCTTC
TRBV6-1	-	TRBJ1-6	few	CASNTGYSPLHF	TGTGCCAGCAACACGGGTTATTCACCCCTCCACTTT
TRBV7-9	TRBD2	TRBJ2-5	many	CASSYNPALAGVQETQYF	TGTGCCAGCAGCTATAACCCTGCTTTAGCGGGGGTGCAAGAGACCCAGTACTTC
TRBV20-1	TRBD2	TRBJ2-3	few	CSARGLAGSISQTTQYF	TGCAGTGCTAGAGGGCTAGCGGGAAGCATTTCACAGACTACGCAGTATTTT
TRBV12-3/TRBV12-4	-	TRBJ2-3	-	CASSSTSTGTQYF	TGTGCCAGCAGTTCTACTAGCACAGGTACGCAGTATTTT
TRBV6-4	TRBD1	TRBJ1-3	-	CASSDSGGQDSSGNTIYF	TGTGCCAGCAGTGACTCGGGGGGACAGGACTCCTCTGGAAACACCATATATTTT
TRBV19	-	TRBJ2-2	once	CASSTDPDTGELFF	TGTGCCAGTAGTACAGACCCGGACACCGGGGAGCTGTTTTTT
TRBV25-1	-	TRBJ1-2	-	CASSEYMLEGSYGYTF	TGTGCCAGCAGTGAATATATGTTAGAGGGCAGCTATGGCTACACCTTC
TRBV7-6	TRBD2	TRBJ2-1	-	CASSLGGGVWYNEQFF	TGTGCCAGCAGCTTGGGTGGGGGGGTGTGGTACAATGAGCAGTTCTTC
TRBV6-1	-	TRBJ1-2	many	CASSGLPGEVGGYTF	TGTGCCAGCAGTGGACTTCCAGGGGAAGTTGGGGGCTACACCTTC
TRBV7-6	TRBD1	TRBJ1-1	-	CASSSPGTGFWEAFF	TGTGCCAGCAGCTCCCCTGGGACAGGGTTTTGGGAAGCTTTCTTT